This T cell receptor (beta chain) is from a study of CD8 T cells in ankylosing spondylitis (dated by TCRdb to 2015 to 2018). Context from the whole study: The study profiled T cell receptor beta repertoires in healthy donors and ankylosing spondylitis patients to find disease-linked TCR variants. Peripheral blood was sampled, and synovial fluid was additionally collected from ankylosing spondylitis patients. The full study cohort was made up of about 24 ankylosing spondylitis patients and 108 healthy donors.

Paper-wide results and their limitations: Some TCR beta motif variants had previously been reported in synovial fluid and blood of reactive arthritis patients, which suggested common disease-initiation mechanisms. The disease-linked clones showed a CD8+ phenotype and occurred at relatively low frequencies in peripheral blood. Blood from ankylosing spondylitis patients appeared to be characterized by a TCR beta motif composed of about 8 highly homologous amino acid variants. The disease-linked clones were reported to be significantly enriched in matched synovial fluid samples from ankylosing spondylitis patients.

Sequencing relied on an Illumina HiSeq 2500. TCR beta libraries were prepared by quantitative 5'-RACE with molecular barcodes. Processing in the source paper ran as follows. A new computational method based on a probabilistic model of VDJ rearrangement was used to identify disease-linked TCR variants. Clones were called with MiXCR by TCRdb after fastp trimmed the public reads at Q25, and only in-frame beta chains were retained. Identical CDR3 protein sequences are pooled into one entry, listed with their most common genes and DNA. Clone size and V and J calls follow TCRdb, not the original study. This sample gives over 600,000 distinct CDR3 sequences in total; roughly 20% of them show up just once. The biggest ten clones account for roughly a fifth of the sample. A remark on this clonotype: Which antigen it targets is not known. Base qualities are not provided; no much larger clone lies one nucleotide away.

This clonotype was obtained from a male donor with ankylosing spondylitis. The sequenced material came from blood, either unsorted or a sorted T cell fraction (not recorded which).

The bases are TGTGCCACCAGTGATTTCTCGGCGGCCACAGATACGCAGTATTTT. Translated, this gives CATSDFSAATDTQYF. The V gene is TRBV24-1 and the J gene is TRBJ2-3; no D gene can be assigned with confidence. Per the germline V gene, KGHDR is the CDR1 and SFDVKD is the CDR2. V is clipped by 1 base and J by 2 bases, and the sequence between their germline boundaries is 9 bases long. There are 15 amino acids in the CDR3, from cysteine to phenylalanine inclusive. The DNA shown is the 45-base CDR3, in frame from base 1.